A selection of T cell receptor beta chains follows, all from one sample in a study of blood T cell repertoires in COVID-19. Data came from immunoSEQ multiplex PCR; TCRdb stores just in-frame clones and leaves some out. The profile covers 250,000 to 350,000 clones, with over 75% appearing a single time and 0.75% to 0.95% taken by the ten largest. Sequencing was carried out using peripheral blood. The receptors here all came from a human donor with COVID-19, enrolled during active disease. The donor label of this sample is uncertain. Each CDR3 is given with its conserved first and last residue. A D gene is named only where the DNA matches it firmly. Not every row has a clone size; where given, it reads once, few, many or a size class.

TRBD1	TRBV30	TRBJ1-4	once	CAWSEQGAWLFF	TGTGCCTGGAGTGAACAGGGGGCATGGCTGTTTTTT
TRBD1	TRBV5-4	TRBJ1-1	NA	CASSTGQGPNTEAFF	TGTGCCAGCAGCACAGGACAGGGGCCCAACACTGAAGCTTTCTTT
TRBD2	TRBV11-3	TRBJ2-2	NA	CASSVDSGTNTGELFF	TGTGCCAGCAGCGTGGATAGCGGGACGAACACCGGGGAGCTGTTTTTT
NA	TRBV28	TRBJ1-2	NA	CASSLFRPRRHYGYTF	TGTGCCAGCAGTTTATTTCGACCACGGAGGCACTATGGCTACACCTTC
NA	TRBV5-1	TRBJ2-1	NA	CASSLDGVESYNEQFF	TGCGCCAGCAGCTTGGACGGGGTTGAGTCCTACAATGAGCAGTTCTTC
TRBD1	TRBV30	TRBJ1-6	few	CAWRTEQGPSYNSPLHF	TGTGCCTGGAGAACCGAACAGGGGCCCTCCTATAATTCACCCCTCCACTTT
TRBD1	TRBV5-8	TRBJ1-5	NA	CASSLNRQGGNQPQHF	TGTGCCAGCAGCTTGAACCGACAGGGCGGCAATCAGCCCCAGCATTTT
TRBD1	TRBV5-4	TRBJ1-2	NA	CASSLGGRDRGTF	TGTGCCAGCAGCTTGGGGGGTCGGGACAGAGGCACCTTC
NA	TRBV11-2	TRBJ1-3	few	CASSSRGNTFRGNTIYF	TGTGCCAGCAGCTCCCGAGGGAACACATTTAGAGGAAACACCATATATTTT
NA	TRBV11-3	TRBJ2-3	NA	CASSLDPYCGLSGTDTQYF	TGTGCCAGCAGCTTAGACCCCTATTGCGGGTTGTCGGGCACAGATACGCAGTATTTT
TRBD2	TRBV3-1/TRBV3-2	TRBJ2-1	NA	CASSQGAGGQREQFF	TGTGCCAGCAGCCAAGGGGCGGGAGGTCAGCGTGAGCAGTTCTTC
NA	TRBV5-8	TRBJ1-1	NA	CASSLAHGSWAEAFF	TGTGCCAGCAGCTTGGCCCACGGGTCATGGGCTGAAGCTTTCTTT
NA	TRBV28	TRBJ2-6	NA	CASSWQRAGANVLTF	TGTGCCAGCAGTTGGCAGCGGGCTGGGGCCAACGTCCTGACTTTC